The rows below give T cell receptor beta chains drawn from one sample of a study of T cell repertoires in cytomegalovirus infection. No antigen has been assigned to these receptors. TCRdb passed the reads through MiXCR, listing each CDR3 protein once. The table lists some 310,000 distinct CDR3 sequences, roughly 25% of them singletons. Sequencing used cultured PBMCs, obtained from culture after CMV antigen stimulation. These receptors came from a human donor in good health (CMV status not recorded). Some clones in this sample may be carry-over from other donors' samples. The CDR3 runs from the conserved cysteine through the conserved F or W.

TRBV29-1	TRBJ2-1	CSVEDLRSSPIF
TRBV7-3	TRBJ2-1	CASSQGLAGSRSEQFF
TRBV7-9	TRBJ1-2	CASSLIAYETGASYGYTF
TRBV7-3	TRBJ2-7	CASSLDPPYSGTGGKQYF
TRBV11-3	TRBJ1-5	CASSLGPGDQPQHF
TRBV29-1	TRBJ2-1	CSVTKSYNEQFF
TRBV7-8	TRBJ2-1	CASSSVAGGFYNEQFF
TRBV7-6	TRBJ1-3	CASSPQVSGNTIYF
TRBV7-2	TRBJ1-2	CASSLGNRGEGYTF
TRBV15	TRBJ2-1	CATSRTLAEDNEQFF
TRBV7-2	TRBJ2-1	CASSFTLAGGGNEQFF
TRBV6-2/TRBV6-3	TRBJ2-2	CASTFPPWTSGLTNTGELFF
TRBV4-1	TRBJ2-1	CASRSLGGRNSDEQFF
TRBV5-4	TRBJ2-3	CASSYVTDTQYF
TRBV7-8	TRBJ1-2	CASSLALRSGYTF
TRBV12-3/TRBV12-4	TRBJ1-1	CASSGQTNTEAFF
TRBV7-2	TRBJ2-3	CAIGRGTSGRRTQYF
TRBV6-1	TRBJ2-2	CASSEVATGELFF
TRBV12-3/TRBV12-4	TRBJ1-1	CASSFSQGESTEAFF
TRBV6-2/TRBV6-3	TRBJ2-1	CASRVEREGFYNEQFF
TRBV7-9	TRBJ1-4	CASSLYGGAEGGSEKLFF
TRBV2	TRBJ2-1	CASSEPYDGYNEQFF
TRBV11-3	TRBJ1-1	CASSFNGGAWEDTEAFF
TRBV27	TRBJ1-5	CASSFARNQPQHF
TRBV15	TRBJ1-6	CATSRGQDRNSPLHF
TRBV29-1	TRBJ1-1	CSVGRQPNTEAFF
TRBV15	TRBJ1-5	CATSRDKAGNQPQHF
TRBV7-2	TRBJ2-5	CASSSYRQETQYF